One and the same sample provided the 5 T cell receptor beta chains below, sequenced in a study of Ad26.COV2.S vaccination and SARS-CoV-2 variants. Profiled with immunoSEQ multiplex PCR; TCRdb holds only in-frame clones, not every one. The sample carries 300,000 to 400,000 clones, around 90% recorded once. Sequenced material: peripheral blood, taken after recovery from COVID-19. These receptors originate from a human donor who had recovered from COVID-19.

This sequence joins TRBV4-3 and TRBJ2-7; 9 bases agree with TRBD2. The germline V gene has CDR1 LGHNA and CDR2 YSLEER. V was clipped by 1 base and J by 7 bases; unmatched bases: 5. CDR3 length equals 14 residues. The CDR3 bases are TGCGCCAGCAGCCAAGTAGCGGGGGTTTATGAGCAGTACTTC. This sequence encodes CASSQVAGVYEQYF.

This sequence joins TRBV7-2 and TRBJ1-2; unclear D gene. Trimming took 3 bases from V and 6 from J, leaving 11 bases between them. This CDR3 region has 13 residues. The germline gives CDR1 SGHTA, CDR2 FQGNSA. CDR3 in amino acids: CASSFHPMDGYTF. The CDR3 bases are TGTGCCAGCAGCTTCCACCCTATGGATGGCTACACCTTC.

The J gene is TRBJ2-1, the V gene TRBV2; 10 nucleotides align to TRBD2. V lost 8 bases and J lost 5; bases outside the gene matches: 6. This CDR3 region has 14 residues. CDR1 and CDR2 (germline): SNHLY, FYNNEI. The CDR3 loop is CASGILAGNNEQFF. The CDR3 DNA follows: TGTGCCAGCGGGATACTAGCGGGGAACAATGAGCAGTTCTTC.

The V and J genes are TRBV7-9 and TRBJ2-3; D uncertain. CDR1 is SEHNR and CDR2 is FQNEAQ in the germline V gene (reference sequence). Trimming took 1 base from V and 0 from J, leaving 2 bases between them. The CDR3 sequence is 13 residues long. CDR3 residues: CASSLGSTDTQYF. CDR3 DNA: TGTGCCAGCAGCTTAGGTAGCACAGATACGCAGTATTTT. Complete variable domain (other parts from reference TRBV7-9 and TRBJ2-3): DTGVSQNPRHKITKRGQNVTFRCDPISEHNRLYWYRQTLGQGPEFLTYFQNEAQLEKSRLLSDRFSAERPKGSFSTLEIQRTEQGDSAMYLCASSLGSTDTQYFGPGTRLTVL.

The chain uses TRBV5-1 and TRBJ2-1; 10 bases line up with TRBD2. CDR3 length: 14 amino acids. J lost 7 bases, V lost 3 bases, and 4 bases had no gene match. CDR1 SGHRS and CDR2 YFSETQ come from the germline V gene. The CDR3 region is CASSWLAGGNEQFF. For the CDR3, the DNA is TGCGCCAGCAGCTGGTTAGCGGGGGGAAATGAGCAGTTCTTC.